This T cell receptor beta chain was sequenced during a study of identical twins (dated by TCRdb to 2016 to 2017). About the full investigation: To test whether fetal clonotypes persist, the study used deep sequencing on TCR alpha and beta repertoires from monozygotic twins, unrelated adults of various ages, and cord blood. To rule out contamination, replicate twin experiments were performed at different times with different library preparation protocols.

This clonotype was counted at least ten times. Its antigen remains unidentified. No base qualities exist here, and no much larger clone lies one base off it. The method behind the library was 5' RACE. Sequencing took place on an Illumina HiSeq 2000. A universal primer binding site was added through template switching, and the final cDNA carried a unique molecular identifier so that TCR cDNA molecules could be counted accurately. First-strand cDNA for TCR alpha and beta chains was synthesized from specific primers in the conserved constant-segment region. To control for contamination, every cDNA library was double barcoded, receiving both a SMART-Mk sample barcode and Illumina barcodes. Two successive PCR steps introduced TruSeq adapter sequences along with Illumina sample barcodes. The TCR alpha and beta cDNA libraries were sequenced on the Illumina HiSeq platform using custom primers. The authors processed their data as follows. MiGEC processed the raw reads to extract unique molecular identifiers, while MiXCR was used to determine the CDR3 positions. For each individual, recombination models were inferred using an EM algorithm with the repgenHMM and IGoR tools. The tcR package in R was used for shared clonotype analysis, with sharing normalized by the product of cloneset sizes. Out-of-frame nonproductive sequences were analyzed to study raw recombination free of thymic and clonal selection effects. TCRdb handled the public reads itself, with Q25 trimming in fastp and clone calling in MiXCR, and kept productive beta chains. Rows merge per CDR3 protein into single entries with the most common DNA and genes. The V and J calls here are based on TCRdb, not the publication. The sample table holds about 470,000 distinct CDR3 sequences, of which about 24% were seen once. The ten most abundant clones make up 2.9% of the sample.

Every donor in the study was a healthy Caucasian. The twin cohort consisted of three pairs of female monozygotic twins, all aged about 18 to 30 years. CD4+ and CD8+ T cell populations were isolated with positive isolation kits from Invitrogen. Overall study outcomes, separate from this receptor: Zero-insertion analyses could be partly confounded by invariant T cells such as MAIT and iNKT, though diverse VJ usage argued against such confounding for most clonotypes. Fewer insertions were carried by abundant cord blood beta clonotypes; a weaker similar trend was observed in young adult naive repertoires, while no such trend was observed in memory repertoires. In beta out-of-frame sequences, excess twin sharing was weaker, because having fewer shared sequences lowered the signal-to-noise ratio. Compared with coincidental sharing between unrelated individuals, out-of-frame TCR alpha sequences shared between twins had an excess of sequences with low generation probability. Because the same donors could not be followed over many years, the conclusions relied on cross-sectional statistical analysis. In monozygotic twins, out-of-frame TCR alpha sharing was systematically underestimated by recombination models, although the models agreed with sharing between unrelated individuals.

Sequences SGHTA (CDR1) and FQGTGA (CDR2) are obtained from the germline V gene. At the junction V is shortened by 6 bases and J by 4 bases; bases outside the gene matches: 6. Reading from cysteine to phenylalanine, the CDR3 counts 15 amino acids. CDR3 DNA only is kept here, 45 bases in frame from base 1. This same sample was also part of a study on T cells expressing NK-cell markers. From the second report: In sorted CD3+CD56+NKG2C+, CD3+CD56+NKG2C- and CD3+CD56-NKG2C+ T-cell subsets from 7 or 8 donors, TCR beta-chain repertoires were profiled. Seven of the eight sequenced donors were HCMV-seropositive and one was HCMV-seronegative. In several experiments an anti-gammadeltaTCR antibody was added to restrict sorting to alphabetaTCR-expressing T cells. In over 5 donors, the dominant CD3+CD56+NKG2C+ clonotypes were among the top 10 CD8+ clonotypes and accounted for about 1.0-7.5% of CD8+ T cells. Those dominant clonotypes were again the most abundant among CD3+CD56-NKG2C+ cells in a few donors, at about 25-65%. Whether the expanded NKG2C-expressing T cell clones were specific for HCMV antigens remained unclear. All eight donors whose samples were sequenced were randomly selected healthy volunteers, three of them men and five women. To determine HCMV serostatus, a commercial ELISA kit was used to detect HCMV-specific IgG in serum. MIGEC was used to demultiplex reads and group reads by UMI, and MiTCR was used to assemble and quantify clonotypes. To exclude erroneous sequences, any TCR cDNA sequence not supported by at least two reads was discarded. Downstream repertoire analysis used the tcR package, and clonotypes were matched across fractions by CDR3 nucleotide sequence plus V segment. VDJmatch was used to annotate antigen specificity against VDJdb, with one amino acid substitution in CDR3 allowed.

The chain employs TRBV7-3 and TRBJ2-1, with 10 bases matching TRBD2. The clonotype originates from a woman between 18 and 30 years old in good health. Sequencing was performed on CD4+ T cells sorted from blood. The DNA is TGTGCCAGCAGTCTAGCGGGGGCCCAATACAATGAGCAGTTCTTC. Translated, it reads CASSLAGAQYNEQFF.